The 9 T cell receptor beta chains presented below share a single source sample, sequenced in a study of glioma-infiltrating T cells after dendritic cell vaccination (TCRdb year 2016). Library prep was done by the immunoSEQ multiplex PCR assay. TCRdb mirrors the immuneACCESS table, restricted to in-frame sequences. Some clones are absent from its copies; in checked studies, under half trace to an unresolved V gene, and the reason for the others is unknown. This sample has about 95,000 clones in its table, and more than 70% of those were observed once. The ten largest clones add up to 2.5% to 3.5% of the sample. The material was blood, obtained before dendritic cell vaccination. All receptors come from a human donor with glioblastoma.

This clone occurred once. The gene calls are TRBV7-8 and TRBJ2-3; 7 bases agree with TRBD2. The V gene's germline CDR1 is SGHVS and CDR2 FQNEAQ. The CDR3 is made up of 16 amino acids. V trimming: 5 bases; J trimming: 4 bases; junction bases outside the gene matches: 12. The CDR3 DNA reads TGTGCCAGCAGCCCCCGACTAGCCCTCGAAGCAGATACGCAGTATTTT. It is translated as CASSPRLALEADTQYF.

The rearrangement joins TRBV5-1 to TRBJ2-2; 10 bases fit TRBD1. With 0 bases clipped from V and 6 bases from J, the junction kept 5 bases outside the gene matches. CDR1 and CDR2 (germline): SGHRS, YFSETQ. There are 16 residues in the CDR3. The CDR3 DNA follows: TGCGCCAGCAGCTTGGGTTTGGGACAGGGGTCCGGGGAGCTGTTTTTT. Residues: CASSLGLGQGSGELFF.

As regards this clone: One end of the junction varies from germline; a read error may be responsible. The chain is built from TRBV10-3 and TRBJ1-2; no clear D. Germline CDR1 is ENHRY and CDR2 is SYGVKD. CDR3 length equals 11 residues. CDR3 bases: TGTGCCATCAGTGAGTCGAGAGACAAAGCCTTC. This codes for CAISESRDKAF.

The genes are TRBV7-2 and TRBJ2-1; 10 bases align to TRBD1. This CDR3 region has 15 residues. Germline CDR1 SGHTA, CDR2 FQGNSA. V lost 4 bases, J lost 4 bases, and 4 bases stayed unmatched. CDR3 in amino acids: CASSYTGQGYNEQFF. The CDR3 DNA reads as TGTGCCAGCAGCTACACGGGACAGGGGTACAATGAGCAGTTCTTC.

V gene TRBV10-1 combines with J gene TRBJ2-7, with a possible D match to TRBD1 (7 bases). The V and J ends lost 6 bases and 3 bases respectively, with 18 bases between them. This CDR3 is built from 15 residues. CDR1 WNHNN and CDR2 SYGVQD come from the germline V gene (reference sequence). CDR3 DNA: TGCGCCAGCAGCAGACAGGGAGGTGGAGGCTACGAGCAGTACTTC. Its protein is CASSRQGGGGYEQYF.

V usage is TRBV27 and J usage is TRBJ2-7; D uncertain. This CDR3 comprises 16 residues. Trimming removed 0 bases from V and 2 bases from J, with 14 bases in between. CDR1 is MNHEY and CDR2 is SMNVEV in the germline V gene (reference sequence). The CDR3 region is CASSLSEDEAAYEQYF. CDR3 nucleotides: TGTGCCAGCAGTTTATCGGAAGATGAGGCGGCCTACGAGCAGTACTTC.

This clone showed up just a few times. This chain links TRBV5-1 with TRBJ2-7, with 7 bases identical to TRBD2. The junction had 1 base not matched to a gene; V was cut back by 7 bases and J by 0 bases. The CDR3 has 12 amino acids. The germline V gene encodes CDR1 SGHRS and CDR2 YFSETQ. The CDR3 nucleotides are TGCGCCAGCGGCGGGAGCTCCTACGAGCAGTACTTC. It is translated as CASGGSSYEQYF. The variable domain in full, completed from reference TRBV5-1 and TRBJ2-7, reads KAGVTQTPRYLIKTRGQQVTLSCSPISGHRSVSWYQQTPGQGLQFLFEYFSETQRNKGNFPGRFSGRQFSNSRSEMNVSTLELGDSALYLCASGGSSYEQYFGPGTRLTVT.

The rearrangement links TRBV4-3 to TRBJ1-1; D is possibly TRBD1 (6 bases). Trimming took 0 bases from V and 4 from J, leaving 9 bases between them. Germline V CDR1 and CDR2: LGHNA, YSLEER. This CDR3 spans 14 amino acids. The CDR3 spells CASSQDGGATEAFF. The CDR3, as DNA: TGCGCCAGCAGCCAAGATGGGGGGGCCACTGAAGCTTTCTTT.

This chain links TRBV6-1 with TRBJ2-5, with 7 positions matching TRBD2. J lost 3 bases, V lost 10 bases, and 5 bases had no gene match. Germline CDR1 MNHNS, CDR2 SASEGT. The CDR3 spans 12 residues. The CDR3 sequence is CATALAEETQYF. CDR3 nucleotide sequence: TGTGCCACTGCCCTAGCGGAAGAGACCCAGTACTTC.